The 8 T cell receptor beta chains below all came from one sample that was sequenced in a study of early T cells in non-severe SARS-CoV-2 infection. Each CDR3 protein is one row after TCRdb ran MiXCR on the 5' RACE reads. Of 95,000 to 100,000 distinct CDR3 sequences in the sample, approximately 11% were seen once. The sequencing input was whole blood. All receptors derive from an adult who was a healthcare worker with PCR-confirmed SARS-CoV-2 infection or an uninfected control (not recorded which).

This clonotype has a handful of counts. This chain joins TRBV12-3 or TRBV12-4 and TRBJ2-5; possibly TRBD2 for D (5 bases). Between the trimmed V and J ends, which lost 2 bases and 5 bases, there was a span of 15 bases. There are 15 residues in the CDR3. The DNA for the CDR3 is TGTGCCAGCAGTTTAATAGCGTCTAGGGAGGAGACCCAGTACTTC. Translation gives CASSLIASREETQYF.

The table lists this clonotype with a few counts. A much larger clonotype is one base distant, so this may be a read error. The rearrangement links TRBV7-2 to TRBJ1-1; perhaps TRBD1 as D (5 bases). CDR3 length: 14 residues. Trimming left V 0 bases short and J 0 bases short, with 5 bases between. The V gene's germline CDR1 is SGHTA and CDR2 FQGNSA. The CDR3 nucleotides are TGTGCCAGCAGCTTAGCAGGGGTGAACACTGAAGCTTTCTTT. It specifies CASSLAGVNTEAFF.

This clonotype was observed a few times. V gene TRBV14 combines with J gene TRBJ2-7; 9 bases line up with TRBD2. V lost 3 bases, J lost 4 bases, and 7 bases stayed unmatched. This CDR3 has 15 amino acids. Germline CDR1 reads SGHDN; CDR2 reads FVKESK. This CDR3 reads CASSQSGGNPYEQYF. The CDR3 nucleotides read TGTGCCAGCAGCCAGAGCGGGGGGAATCCTTACGAGCAGTACTTC.

This clonotype was picked up many times. This rearrangement joins TRBV25-1 to TRBJ1-1; 9 bases agree with TRBD1. The CDR3 sequence is 15 residues long. Per germline, CDR1 MGHDK and CDR2 SYGVNS. Trimming took 4 bases from V and 2 from J; bases not matched to a gene: 5. CDR3 nucleotide sequence: TGTGCCAGCAGTGCTCCGGGACAGGGTAACACTGAAGCTTTCTTT. Its protein product is CASSAPGQGNTEAFF.

In this sample, this clonotype turned up a few times. This chain joins TRBV2 and TRBJ2-7, with 9 nucleotides matching TRBD2. The length of the CDR3 is 18 residues. The V gene's germline CDR1 is SNHLY and CDR2 FYNNEI. The V gene end was trimmed by 4 bases and the J gene end by 0 bases; junction bases not matched to a gene: 13. The CDR3 is CASSVDLSGSHSSYEQYF. Here the CDR3 DNA reads TGTGCCAGCAGTGTAGATCTTAGCGGGAGCCATAGCTCCTACGAGCAGTACTTC.

The chain joins TRBV2 to TRBJ2-7; D perhaps matches TRBD1 (5 bases). The length of the CDR3 is 14 residues. Germline CDR1 reads SNHLY; CDR2 reads FYNNEI. Trimming left V 8 bases short and J 3 bases short, with 17 bases between. The CDR3 coding sequence is TGTGCCAGCTCGCTACAGGCAGAACGCTACGAGCAGTACTTC. Translation gives CASSLQAERYEQYF.

This clonotype was observed a handful of times. V usage is TRBV20-1 and J usage is TRBJ2-7; 7 positions agree with TRBD1. V trimming: 5 bases; J trimming: 2 bases; junction bases outside the gene matches: 3. The CDR3 contains 12 residues. Germline V gene data show CDR1 as DFQATT and CDR2 as SNEGSKA (reference sequence). CDR3 nucleotides: TGCAGTGCTGGACAGGCCCCCTACGAGCAGTACTTC. Translated: CSAGQAPYEQYF.

In this sample, this clonotype turned up many times. The rearrangement uses TRBV5-4 and TRBJ2-1; D might be TRBD2 (5 bases). CDR3 size: 14 residues. CDR1 is SGHNT, CDR2 YYREEE, per germline (reference sequence). Trimming took 2 bases from V and 8 from J, leaving 14 bases between them. CDR3 bases: TGTGCCAGCAGCTTCGGTGGGAGTGGATATGAGCAGTTCTTC. It yields the protein CASSFGGSGYEQFF.